Shown below are 28 T cell receptor beta chains from a single sample sequenced in a study of CXCR3-negative and CXCR3-positive naive CD8 T cells (dated by TCRdb to the late 2010s). Sequencing took place on a NextSeq 550. The Human TCR Profiling Kit (MiLaboratory) was used to prepare UMI-labeled 5' RACE TRB cDNA libraries. TCRdb reprocessed the reads and assigns one entry to each CDR3 protein sequence, leaving out DNA. The table for this sample shows 38,000 or so distinct CDR3 sequences. The top ten clones comprise under 2% of the sample. What was sequenced was naive CXCR3- CD8+ T cells from blood. In light of the paper, this sample's cell subset or site label describes: CD45RO-CCR7+CD27+CD95- naive CD8+ T cells lacking CXCR3 (TNR3-). Receptors originate from a human donor in good health. Some clones in this sample may be carry-over from other donors' samples.

The chain couples TRBV6-2 or TRBV6-3 to TRBJ2-1; the D call of TRBD1 rests on TCRdb alone, since no DNA is present to check it. The CDR3 runs 15 residues. Germline assignment: CDR1 MNHEY and CDR2 SVGEGT. CDR3 sequence reads: CASSYRGVEYNEQFF.

V and J are TRBV7-2 and TRBJ1-5. Germline values: CDR1 SGHTA, CDR2 FQGNSA. The CDR3 length is 17 residues. CDR3 in amino acids: CASTTTGGGAHFQPQHF.

The chain recombines TRBV7-9 with TRBJ2-5; TCRdb's D gene call, TRBD2, goes unchecked for lack of DNA. This CDR3 region has 16 residues. Germline loops: CDR1 SEHNR, CDR2 FQNEAQ (reference sequence). CDR3 sequence: CASSSERGPQQETQYF.

The V call is TRBV7-3, the J call TRBJ2-3; the TCRdb call, TRBD1, lacks DNA for checking. The CDR3 is 15 amino acids. CDR1 is SGHTA, CDR2 FQGTGA, per germline. The CDR3 reads CASSSGRGSTDTQYF.

The chain carries TRBV6-5 and TRBJ1-1. Germline V gives CDR1 MNHEY, CDR2 SVGAGI. The CDR3 runs to 13 residues. The CDR3 sequence is CASSYFGDTEAFF.

The chain links TRBV4-2 to TRBJ1-1. There are 16 residues in the CDR3. CDR1 LGHNA and CDR2 YNFKEQ come from the germline V gene. CDR3 loop: CASSQDEGSGNTEAFF.

The chain recombines TRBV28 with TRBJ2-7; TCRdb proposes TRBD1, but this gene call is untestable without DNA. The CDR3 has 16 residues. The V gene's germline CDR1 is MDHEN and CDR2 SYDVKM. The CDR3 region is CASSFSPGQGDYEQYF.

CDR3 residues: CASSRTSGAYNEQFF. The chain links TRBV19 to TRBJ2-1; TCRdb's D call, TRBD2, is unchecked because there is no DNA. This CDR3 region has 15 residues. The germline CDR1 and CDR2 sequences are LNHDA and SQIVND (reference sequence).

This chain links TRBV12-3 or TRBV12-4 with TRBJ1-2. The CDR3 has 16 residues. The CDR3 reads CASSFREETANYGYTF.

This rearrangement joins TRBV12-3 or TRBV12-4 to TRBJ2-1; the D gene TCRdb calls, TRBD1, cannot be checked with no DNA. CDR3 length: 14 residues. CDR3 sequence: CASSLAGGGNEQFF.

The chain uses TRBV20-1 and TRBJ1-2; TCRdb proposes TRBD1, but this gene call is untestable without DNA. The CDR3 contains 12 residues. Germline CDR1 and CDR2: DFQATT and SNEGSKA (reference sequence). CDR3 residues: CSARQGDYGYTF.

V is TRBV27 and J is TRBJ2-2; TCRdb's D call, TRBD1, is unchecked because there is no DNA. CDR3 length: 14 residues. From germline, CDR1 is MNHEY and CDR2 SMNVEV (reference sequence). The CDR3 protein is CASMDRGGTGELFF.

The rearrangement joins TRBV6-6 to TRBJ2-5; TCRdb designates TRBD2, a call that cannot be tested without DNA. The V gene's germline CDR1 is MNHNY and CDR2 SVGAGI (reference sequence). CDR3 size: 11 residues. The chain's CDR3 is CASRGGETQYF.

CDR3 region: CASSDYSYEQYF. This rearrangement joins TRBV27 to TRBJ2-7; checking the TCRdb D call of TRBD2 is not possible without DNA. CDR1 is MNHEY, CDR2 SMNVEV, per germline (reference sequence). The CDR3 is 12 residues long.

The chain is built from TRBV29-1 and TRBJ1-2; TCRdb reports TRBD1, a call that lacks DNA to check it against. CDR1 SQVTM and CDR2 ANQGSEA come from the germline V gene. The CDR3 totals 15 residues. This CDR3 reads CSVEGDWTVYYGYTF.

CDR3 sequence: CASSVDSRFGDEQFF. This chain connects TRBV9 to TRBJ2-1. From germline, CDR1 is SGDLS and CDR2 YYNGEE. CDR3 size: 15 residues.

CDR3 protein: CASSLPAGGDKQFF. The rearrangement joins TRBV27 to TRBJ2-1; there is no DNA to check the TCRdb D call of TRBD1. The germline gives CDR1 MNHEY, CDR2 SMNVEV (reference sequence). This CDR3 is 14 amino acids long.

The chain uses TRBV5-1 and TRBJ2-5. The CDR3 consists of 16 residues. Germline values: CDR1 SGHRS, CDR2 YFSETQ. The CDR3: CASSLSATQIQETQYF. Full variable domain (remainder filled in from reference TRBV5-1 and TRBJ2-5): KAGVTQTPRYLIKTRGQQVTLSCSPISGHRSVSWYQQTPGQGLQFLFEYFSETQRNKGNFPGRFSGRQFSNSRSEMNVSTLELGDSALYLCASSLSATQIQETQYFGPGTRLLVL.

The chain is built from TRBV20-1 and TRBJ1-1; TCRdb's D call of TRBD1 is untestable without DNA. The CDR3 has 12 residues. CDR1 is DFQATT, CDR2 SNEGSKA, per germline (reference sequence). CDR3 sequence reads: CSARGSWAEAFF.

V usage is TRBV28 and J usage is TRBJ2-5; TCRdb's D call of TRBD1 is untestable without DNA. The CDR3 sequence is 12 residues long. The germline gives CDR1 MDHEN, CDR2 SYDVKM. The CDR3 is CASRGGSETQYF.

The V call is TRBV19, the J call TRBJ1-6; there is no DNA to check the TCRdb D call of TRBD1. CDR3 length equals 14 residues. Germline lookup yields CDR1 LNHDA and CDR2 SQIVND (reference sequence). The CDR3 region is CASSYRDSNSPLHF.

The chain couples TRBV20-1 to TRBJ2-7. Germline assignment: CDR1 DFQATT and CDR2 SNEGSKA (reference sequence). This CDR3 comprises 14 residues. CDR3 sequence reads: CSARGYRSSYEQYF.

V gene TRBV19 combines with J gene TRBJ2-7. The CDR3 has 14 residues. Germline CDR1 is LNHDA and CDR2 is SQIVND (reference sequence). CDR3 in amino acids: CASSAVSPSYEQYF.

V is TRBV12-3 or TRBV12-4 and J is TRBJ2-1. The CDR3 is made up of 11 amino acids. The CDR3: CASSSLNEQFF.

The V gene is TRBV20-1, the J gene TRBJ2-1; TCRdb outputs TRBD2, but without DNA this stays unchecked. This CDR3 spans 13 amino acids. CDR1 is DFQATT, CDR2 SNEGSKA, per germline (reference sequence). The CDR3 reads CSARLAGVDEQFF.

V usage is TRBV28 and J usage is TRBJ2-3; TCRdb gives TRBD1 as the D gene, but with no DNA this cannot be confirmed. CDR3 length equals 13 residues. Germline CDR1 MDHEN, CDR2 SYDVKM. CDR3 in amino acids: CASSLRGIDTQYF.

V gene TRBV7-7 combines with J gene TRBJ2-1; the D call from TCRdb, TRBD1, cannot be confirmed without DNA. This CDR3 is 15 amino acids long. The germline V gene encodes CDR1 SSHAT and CDR2 FNYEAQ (reference sequence). CDR3: CASSFWGTIYNEQFF. Filled out from reference TRBV7-7 and TRBJ2-1, the complete variable domain reads GAGVSQSPRYKVTKRGQDVTLRCDPISSHATLYWYQQALGQGPEFLTYFNYEAQPDKSGLPSDRFSAERPEGSISTLTIQRTEQRDSAMYRCASSFWGTIYNEQFFGPGTRLTVL.

The genes are TRBV20-1 and TRBJ2-5; TCRdb lists TRBD2, though no DNA is available to test this call. CDR1 is DFQATT and CDR2 is SNEGSKA in the germline V gene (reference sequence). This CDR3 region has 18 residues. The CDR3 here is CSQMLPGLAGGPAETQYF.